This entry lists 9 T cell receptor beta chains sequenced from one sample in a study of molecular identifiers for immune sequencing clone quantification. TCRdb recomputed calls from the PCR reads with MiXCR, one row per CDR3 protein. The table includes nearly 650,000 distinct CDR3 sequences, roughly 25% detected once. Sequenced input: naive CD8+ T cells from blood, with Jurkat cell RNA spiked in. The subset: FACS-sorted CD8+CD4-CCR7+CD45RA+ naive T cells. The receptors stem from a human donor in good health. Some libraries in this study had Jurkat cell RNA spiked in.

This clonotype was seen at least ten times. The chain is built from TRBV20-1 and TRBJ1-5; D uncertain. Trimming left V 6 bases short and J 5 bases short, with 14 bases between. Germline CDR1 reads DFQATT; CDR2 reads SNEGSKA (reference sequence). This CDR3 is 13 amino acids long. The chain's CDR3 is CSADGPGDQPQHF. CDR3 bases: TGCAGTGCCGATGGGCCCGGGGATCAGCCCCAGCATTTT.

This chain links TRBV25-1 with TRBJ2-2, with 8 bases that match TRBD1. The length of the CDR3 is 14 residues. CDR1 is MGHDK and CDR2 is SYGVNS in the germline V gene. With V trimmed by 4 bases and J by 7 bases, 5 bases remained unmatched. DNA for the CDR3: TGTGCCAGCAGTGGGACAGGGAGACTCGGGGAGCTGTTTTTT. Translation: CASSGTGRLGELFF.

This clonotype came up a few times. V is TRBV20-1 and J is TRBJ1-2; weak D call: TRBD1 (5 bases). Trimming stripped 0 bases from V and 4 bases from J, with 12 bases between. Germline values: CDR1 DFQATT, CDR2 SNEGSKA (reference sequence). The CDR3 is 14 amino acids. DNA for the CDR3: TGCAGTGCTAGAGATATCTGGACAAGCTATGGCTACACCTTC. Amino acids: CSARDIWTSYGYTF.

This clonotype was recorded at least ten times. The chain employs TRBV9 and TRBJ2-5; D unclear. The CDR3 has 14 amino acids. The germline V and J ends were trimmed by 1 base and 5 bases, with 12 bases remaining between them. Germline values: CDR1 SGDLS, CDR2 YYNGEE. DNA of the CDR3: TGTGCCAGCAGCGTATTAGCCGATTTGGAGACCCAGTACTTC. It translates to CASSVLADLETQYF.

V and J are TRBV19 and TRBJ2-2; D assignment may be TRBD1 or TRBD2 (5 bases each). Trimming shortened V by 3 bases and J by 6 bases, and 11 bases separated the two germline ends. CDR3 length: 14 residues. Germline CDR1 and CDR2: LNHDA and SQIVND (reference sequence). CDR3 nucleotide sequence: TGTGCCAGTAGTATGCAGGGAGTTGCCGGGGAGCTGTTTTTT. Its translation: CASSMQGVAGELFF.

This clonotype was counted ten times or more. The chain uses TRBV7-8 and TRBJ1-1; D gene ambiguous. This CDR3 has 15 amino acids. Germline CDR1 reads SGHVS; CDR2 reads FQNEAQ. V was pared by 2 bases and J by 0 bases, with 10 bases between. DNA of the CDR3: TGTGCCAGCAGCTTACCGGGCCGGCTGAACACTGAAGCTTTCTTT. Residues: CASSLPGRLNTEAFF.

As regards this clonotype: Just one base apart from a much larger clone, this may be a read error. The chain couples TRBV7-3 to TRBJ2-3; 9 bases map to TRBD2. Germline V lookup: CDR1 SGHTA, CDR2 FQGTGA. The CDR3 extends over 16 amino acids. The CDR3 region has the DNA TGTGCCAGCAGCCAGCTGGCGGGAGGGATCACAGATACGCGGTATTTT. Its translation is CASSQLAGGITDTRYF. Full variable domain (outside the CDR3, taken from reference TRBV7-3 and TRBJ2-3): GAGVSQTPSNKVTEKGKYVELRCDPISGHTALYWYRQSLGQGPEFLIYFQGTGAADDSGLPNDRFFAVRPEGSVSTLKIQRTERGDSAVYLCASSQLAGGITDTRYFGPGTRLTVL.

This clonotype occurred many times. CDR3 nucleotides: TGTGCCAGCAGCTCTATTGGATTGGCGGCCACTGAAGCTTTCTTT. It translates to CASSSIGLAATEAFF. The chain employs TRBV5-6 and TRBJ1-1; no firm D call. Per the germline V gene, CDR1 is SGHDT and CDR2 is YYEEEE. The CDR3 has 15 residues. Trimming shortened V by 3 bases and J by 4 bases, and 16 bases separated the two germline ends. Full variable domain (rest looked up from reference TRBV5-6 and TRBJ1-1): DAGVTQSPTHLIKTRGQQVTLRCSPKSGHDTVSWYQQALGQGPQFIFQYYEEEERQRGNFPDRFSGHQFPNYSSELNVNALLLGDSALYLCASSSIGLAATEAFFGQGTRLTVV.

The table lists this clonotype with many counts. The CDR3 nucleotides read TGTGCCAGCCACAGAGCAACTAATGAAAAACTGTTTTTT. Protein: CASHRATNEKLFF. The chain combines TRBV28 with TRBJ1-4, with D uncertain. V was shortened by 8 bases and J by 0 bases, with 7 bases between the two germline ends. This CDR3 spans 13 amino acids. Per the germline V gene, CDR1 is MDHEN and CDR2 is SYDVKM.